This TCR beta chain was sequenced during a study of blood T cell repertoires in COVID-19. Across the whole study: There were acute and convalescent COVID-19 samples, and they came from the United States, Italy and Spain.

Measured with immunoSEQ multiplex PCR; TCRdb has only the in-frame clones, and not every one. This sample yields some 62,000 clones, of which approximately 80% are seen a single time; about 20% belongs to the top ten. CDR3 length: 13 residues. Trimming cost V 3 bases and J 1 base, with 8 bases left between them. CDR1 GTSNPN and CDR2 SVGIG come from the germline V gene (reference sequence). This chain joins TRBV30 and TRBJ2-3; no clear D. Sequencing used peripheral blood. The receptor's source is a man between 60 and 70 years old with acute or convalescent COVID-19. The CDR3 protein is CAWRGVGTDTQYF. For the CDR3, the DNA is TGTGCCTGGAGGGGCGTTGGCACAGATACGCAGTATTTT.